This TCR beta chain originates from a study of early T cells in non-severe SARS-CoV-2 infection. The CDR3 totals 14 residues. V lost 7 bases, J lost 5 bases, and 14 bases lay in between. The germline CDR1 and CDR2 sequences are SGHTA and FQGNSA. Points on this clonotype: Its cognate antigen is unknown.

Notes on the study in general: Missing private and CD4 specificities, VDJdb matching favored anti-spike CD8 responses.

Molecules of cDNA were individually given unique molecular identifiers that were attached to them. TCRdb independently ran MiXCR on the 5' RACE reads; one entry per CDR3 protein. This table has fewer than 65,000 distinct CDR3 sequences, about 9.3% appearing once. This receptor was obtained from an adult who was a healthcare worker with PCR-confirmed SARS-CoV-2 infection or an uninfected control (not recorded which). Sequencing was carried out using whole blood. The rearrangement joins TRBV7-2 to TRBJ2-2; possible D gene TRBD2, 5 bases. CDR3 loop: CASTPSAGTGELFF. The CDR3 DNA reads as TGTGCCAGCACCCCGTCGGCGGGTACCGGGGAGCTGTTTTTT.